These 23 T cell receptor beta chains were sequenced from one sample in a study of CD8 T cells in Susac syndrome. Random hexamers were used to reverse transcribe roughly 0.45 to 1 ug of RNA. TCRdb reanalysed the immunoSEQ multiplex PCR reads using MiXCR and keeps one entry per CDR3 protein. The sample includes about 140,000 distinct CDR3 sequences, around 93% seen only once; the top ten take 0.13% to 0.15%. The sequencing input was CD4+ T cells from PBMCs. These receptors were collected from a human donor with Susac syndrome.

The CDR3 sequence is CASSPGSNPSDTQYF. CDR3 DNA: TGTGCCAGCTCACCAGGATCGAACCCCTCAGATACGCAGTATTTT. The rearrangement uses TRBV18 and TRBJ2-3; D not resolved. CDR3 length equals 15 residues. The ends were cut back, 2 bases at V and 4 bases at J, with 13 bases in the middle. Germline V gives CDR1 KGHSH, CDR2 LQKENI. Variable domain in full (rest from reference TRBV18 and TRBJ2-3): NAGVMQNPRHLVRRRGQEARLRCSPMKGHSHVYWYRQLPEEGLKFMVYLQKENIIDESGMPKERFSAEFPKEGPSILRIQQVVRGDSAAYFCASSPGSNPSDTQYFGPGTRLTVL.

The chain recombines TRBV29-1 with TRBJ2-1; D might be TRBD2 (6 bases). This CDR3 comprises 14 residues. CDR1 and CDR2 (germline): SQVTM, ANQGSEA. Trimming cost V 4 bases and J 3 bases, with 13 bases left between them. The CDR3 protein is CSVGGGKYYNEQFF. As DNA, the CDR3 is TGCAGCGTTGGTGGGGGGAAATACTACAATGAGCAGTTCTTC.

This chain joins TRBV14 and TRBJ1-1; D is undetermined. Germline CDR1 is SGHDN and CDR2 is FVKESK. V lost 2 bases and J lost 5, with 9 bases in between. The CDR3 runs to 13 residues. The CDR3 loop reads CASSQNLGTEAFF. The CDR3 nucleotides read TGTGCCAGCAGCCAAAACCTCGGGACTGAAGCTTTCTTT.

The genes are TRBV3-1 and TRBJ1-2; a possible D gene is TRBD1 (5 bases). The CDR3 is 15 residues long. Deletions cut 5 bases from V and 4 bases from J, with 17 bases between. In germline, CDR1 is LGHDT, CDR2 YNNKEL (reference sequence). Written as DNA, the CDR3 is TGTGCCAGCAGCGAATTCCCGGGACGGGCCTATGGCTACACCTTC. Translated: CASSEFPGRAYGYTF. The full variable domain, rest sourced from reference TRBV3-1 and TRBJ1-2, is DTAVSQTPKYLVTQMGNDKSIKCEQNLGHDTMYWYKQDSKKFLKIMFSYNNKELIINETVPNRFSPKSPDKAHLNLHINSLELGDSAVYFCASSEFPGRAYGYTFGSGTRLTVV.

This clonotype occurred once. This sequence joins TRBV5-1 and TRBJ1-6, with unresolved D. Germline V gene lookup returns CDR1 SGHRS and CDR2 YFSETQ. V gave up 0 bases and J gave up 5 bases, with 9 bases separating them. The CDR3 has 15 amino acids. The CDR3 sequence is CASSLDWLDNSPLHF. The CDR3 DNA reads as TGCGCCAGCAGCTTGGATTGGCTGGATAATTCACCCCTCCACTTT.

The chain employs TRBV5-4 and TRBJ1-1; 11 bases agree with TRBD1. V shed 4 bases and J 5 bases; nucleotides not matched to a gene: 4. The germline V gene has CDR1 SGHNT and CDR2 YYREEE (reference sequence). This CDR3 has 14 residues. CDR3 protein: CASSGGQGGTEAFF. For the CDR3, the DNA is TGTGCCAGCAGCGGGGGACAGGGGGGGACTGAAGCTTTCTTT.

This sequence joins TRBV20-1 and TRBJ2-5; TRBD2 matches at 8 bases. Looked up from germline, CDR1 is DFQATT and CDR2 is SNEGSKA (reference sequence). The CDR3 totals 13 residues. V was pared by 8 bases and J by 2 bases, with 7 bases of the junction left unmatched. The CDR3 DNA reads TGCAGTTCGGGTAGCGGGAAACAAGAGACCCAGTACTTC. Translated: CSSGSGKQETQYF.

V usage is TRBV12-3 or TRBV12-4 and J usage is TRBJ1-2; D not resolved. CDR3 size: 12 residues. Trimming shortened V by 10 bases and J by 7 bases, and 16 bases separated the two germline ends. This chain's CDR3 is CATAGWRVGYTF. The CDR3 DNA reads TGTGCCACGGCGGGGTGGAGAGTTGGCTACACCTTC.

This clonotype was seen a few times. The genes are TRBV12-3 or TRBV12-4 and TRBJ2-2; TRBD2 matches at 15 bases. The junction had 1 base not matched to a gene; V was cut back by 6 bases and J by 5 bases. The CDR3 is 15 residues long. For the CDR3, the DNA is TGTGCCAGCAGGGGACTAGCGGGGGGAACCGGGGAGCTGTTTTTT. This codes for CASRGLAGGTGELFF.

The chain carries TRBV5-4 and TRBJ1-1, with D tentatively TRBD1 (5 bases). Germline V gene lookup returns CDR1 SGHNT and CDR2 YYREEE (reference sequence). This CDR3 has 17 residues. V was pared by 5 bases and J by 3 bases, with 23 bases between. The CDR3 loop is CASSPNPGTRIYTEAFF. CDR3 in DNA: TGTGCCAGCAGTCCAAACCCCGGGACCCGGATATACACTGAAGCTTTCTTT.

This clonotype showed up just a few times. The rearrangement joins TRBV18 to TRBJ1-5, with 7 positions matching TRBD1. V lost 3 bases to trimming and J lost 5 bases; unmatched junction nucleotides: 1. Germline V CDR1 and CDR2: KGHSH, LQKENI. This CDR3 contains 13 residues. The chain's CDR3 is CASSPDRDQPQHF. The CDR3 DNA follows: TGTGCCAGCTCACCCGACAGGGATCAGCCCCAGCATTTT.

The chain employs TRBV5-4 and TRBJ1-2, with a tentative D call TRBD1 (5 bases). Trimming cost V 7 bases and J 3 bases, with 19 bases left between them. Germline values: CDR1 SGHNT, CDR2 YYREEE (reference sequence). The CDR3 length is 15 residues. The CDR3 protein is CASAQGGGVYYGYTF. CDR3 sequence (DNA): TGTGCCAGCGCTCAGGGTGGGGGGGTTTACTATGGCTACACCTTC.

This clonotype appeared once. The J gene is TRBJ1-1, the V gene TRBV9; no definite D call. V lost 1 base to trimming and J lost 1 base, with 8 bases between them. The CDR3 totals 14 residues. CDR1 and CDR2 (germline): SGDLS, YYNGEE. For the CDR3, the DNA is TGTGCCAGCAGCGTACATGTAGGGAACACTGAAGCTTTCTTT. This gives the protein CASSVHVGNTEAFF.

The chain couples TRBV5-6 to TRBJ1-5, with D possibly being TRBD1 (6 bases). This CDR3 spans 17 amino acids. V lost 3 bases, J lost 0 bases, and 16 bases lay in between. CDR1 is SGHDT, CDR2 YYEEEE, per germline. In nucleotides, the CDR3 is TGTGCCAGCAGCTCCGGGACAACATACAGTAGCAATCAGCCCCAGCATTTT. This codes for CASSSGTTYSSNQPQHF.

This sequence joins TRBV10-3 and TRBJ2-7; D is uncertain. Germline CDR1 and CDR2: ENHRY and SYGVKD. V dropped 8 bases and J dropped 6 bases, with 14 bases sitting between them. The CDR3 totals 12 residues. CDR3 amino acids: CAIGLTWGEQYF. The CDR3 DNA follows: TGTGCCATCGGGTTGACATGGGGCGAGCAGTACTTC.

The chain carries TRBV6-1 and TRBJ2-6; possibly TRBD2 for D (6 bases). Per the germline V gene, CDR1 is MNHNS and CDR2 is SASEGT. The CDR3 has 17 amino acids. Between the trimmed V and J ends, which lost 6 bases and 2 bases, there was a span of 17 bases. CDR3 DNA: TGTGCCAGCAGCCGAGTGCAGGCGGGGACTGGGGCCAACGTCCTGACTTTC. It codes for CASSRVQAGTGANVLTF.

The J gene is TRBJ1-4, the V gene TRBV18; D is unclear. V dropped 4 bases and J dropped 0 bases, with 12 bases sitting between them. This CDR3 is 16 amino acids long. Germline V CDR1 and CDR2: KGHSH, LQKENI. The CDR3 region has the DNA TGTGCCAGCTCACACCGTCAGGTGGCAACTAATGAAAAACTGTTTTTT. Protein: CASSHRQVATNEKLFF.

V and J are TRBV27 and TRBJ1-2, with TRBD1 matching 7 bases. Germline values: CDR1 MNHEY, CDR2 SMNVEV (reference sequence). The CDR3 totals 15 residues. Unmatched junction bases numbered 10, after V lost 5 bases and J lost 4 bases. CDR3 residues: CASSPRDRAVYGYTF. DNA for the CDR3: TGTGCCAGCAGTCCGAGGGACAGAGCGGTCTATGGCTACACCTTC.

The rearrangement links TRBV24-1 to TRBJ2-2; D is undetermined. The germline V and J ends were trimmed by 3 bases and 4 bases, with 2 bases remaining between them. This CDR3 has 12 residues. Germline V CDR1 and CDR2: KGHDR, SFDVKD. CDR3 DNA sequence: TGTGCCACCAGTGATCGCACCGGGGAGCTGTTTTTT. Its protein product is CATSDRTGELFF.

This rearrangement joins TRBV9 to TRBJ2-2, with 7 bases lining up with TRBD1. The CDR3 has 15 amino acids. Germline CDR1 reads SGDLS; CDR2 reads YYNGEE. The ends lost 0 bases at V and 5 bases at J; junction bases unmatched: 4. In DNA, the CDR3 is TGTGCCAGCAGCGTAGGGGACAGCTTTACCGGGGAGCTGTTTTTT. Encoded protein: CASSVGDSFTGELFF. The full variable domain, with the rest looked up from reference TRBV9 and TRBJ2-2, is DSGVTQTPKHLITATGQRVTLRCSPRSGDLSVYWYQQSLDQGLQFLIQYYNGEERAKGNILERFSAQQFPDLHSELNLSSLELGDSALYFCASSVGDSFTGELFFGEGSRLTVL.

The chain links TRBV25-1 to TRBJ2-6; 9 nucleotides agree with TRBD1. Germline V CDR1 and CDR2: MGHDK, SYGVNS. Losses at the gene ends were 0 bases for V and 0 bases for J; bases not matched to a gene: 6. The CDR3 is 19 residues long. The CDR3 is CASSEYGGQGTSGANVLTF. The CDR3 bases are TGTGCCAGCAGTGAATATGGGGGACAGGGCACCTCTGGGGCCAACGTCCTGACTTTC.

V gene TRBV11-2 combines with J gene TRBJ2-4, with a tentative D call TRBD2 (5 bases). Germline values: CDR1 SGHAT, CDR2 FQNNGV. The CDR3 runs to 14 residues. V lost 3 bases and J lost 7, with 13 bases in between. The CDR3, as DNA: TGTGCCAGCAGCTTTAGTTACCCGGGGAACATTCAGTACTTC. Translation gives CASSFSYPGNIQYF.

The rearrangement joins TRBV29-1 to TRBJ1-2; the D is unclear. The CDR3 covers 11 residues. Germline CDR1 reads SQVTM; CDR2 reads ANQGSEA. The V and J ends lost 4 bases and 3 bases respectively, with 6 bases between them. The CDR3: CSVGPDYGYTF. As DNA, the CDR3 is TGCAGCGTTGGGCCGGACTATGGCTACACCTTC.